This TCR beta chain was found in a study of patients and donors after allogeneic stem cell transplantation. In TCRdb, the RT-PCR reads were re-called with MiXCR into one record per CDR3 protein. This sample carries about a million distinct CDR3 sequences, approximately 19% of them seen once, and the ten largest clones take about 6%. This clonotype was seen a handful of times. CDR1 SGHTA and CDR2 FQGNSA come from the germline V gene. Unmatched junction bases numbered 7, after V lost 5 bases and J lost 6 bases. The CDR3 length is 13 residues. V usage is TRBV7-2 and J usage is TRBJ2-7, with 7 nucleotides matching TRBD1. This TCR came from a human donor who was either an allogeneic HSCT recipient or a stem cell or donor lymphocyte infusion donor (not recorded which). It is not recorded whose cells these are; they may come from a transplant donor. Sequencing was carried out using blood, either unsorted or a sorted T cell fraction (not recorded which). CDR3 loop: CASSPGQVREQYF. CDR3 bases: TGTGCCAGCAGCCCCGGACAGGTTCGCGAGCAGTACTTC.